This T cell receptor (beta chain) was identified during a study of CD8 T cells in ankylosing spondylitis. V dropped 4 bases and J dropped 5 bases, with 8 bases sitting between them. Germline V gives CDR1 LGHDT, CDR2 YNNKEL (reference sequence). This CDR3 region has 12 residues. With molecular barcodes, quantitative 5'-RACE was used to make the TCR beta libraries. From the 5' RACE reads, TCRdb called clonotypes with MiXCR, one entry per CDR3 protein. The sample lists roughly 470,000 distinct CDR3 sequences, 25% to 30% occurring once. The count of this clonotype is one. What it binds is not known. Study observations and caveats: A motif in TCR beta, a set of 8 or 9 highly homologous variants, appeared characteristic of ankylosing spondylitis blood. Reactive arthritis synovial fluid and blood previously showed some of these motif variants. The study looked at matched synovial fluid samples from ankylosing spondylitis patients. Disease-linked clones were reported to be significantly enriched there. Peripheral blood held disease-linked clones only at relatively low frequency, and these were CD8+.

This clonotype was sampled from a male donor with ankylosing spondylitis. The V call is TRBV3-1, the J call TRBJ2-5; D is uncertain. The sequencing sample was made of blood, either unsorted or a sorted T cell fraction (not recorded which). CDR3 region: CASSRAWETQYF. In nucleotides, the CDR3 is TGTGCCAGCAGCCGAGCGTGGGAGACCCAGTACTTC.